The text below deals with one T cell receptor (beta chain). The CDR3 runs 13 residues. Trimming removed 11 bases at V and 5 bases at J, with 13 bases between. Germline V CDR1 and CDR2: MNHNY, SVGAGI (reference sequence). This entry belongs to a study of T-cell reconstitution after alpha-beta-depleted transplantation in children. Molecular barcoding with unique molecular identifiers was used for the TCRbeta library. Each CDR3 protein is one row after TCRdb ran MiXCR on the PCR reads. The profile shows 490,000 or so distinct CDR3 sequences, roughly an eighth of them singletons. The V and J genes are TRBV6-6 and TRBJ1-6; D is perhaps TRBD1 (5 bases). This sequence was found in a human donor who donated a stem cell graft to a child with combined immunodeficiency. This specimen was PBMCs from the stem cell graft donor, taken from the stem cell graft. Here the CDR3 DNA reads TGTGCCGGGAAAGACAGCAATAATTCACCCCTCCACTTT. It encodes CAGKDSNNSPLHF.